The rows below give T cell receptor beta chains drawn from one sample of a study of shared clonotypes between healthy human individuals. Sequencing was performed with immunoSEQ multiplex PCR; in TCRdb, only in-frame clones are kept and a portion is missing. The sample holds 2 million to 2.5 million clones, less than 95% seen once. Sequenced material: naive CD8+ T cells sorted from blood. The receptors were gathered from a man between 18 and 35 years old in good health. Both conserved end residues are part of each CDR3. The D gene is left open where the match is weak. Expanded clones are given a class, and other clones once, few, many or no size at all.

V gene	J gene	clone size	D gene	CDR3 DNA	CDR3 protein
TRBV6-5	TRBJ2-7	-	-	TGTGCCAGCAGTTACTCAACCGGGCAACTCTCCTACGAGCAGTACTTC	CASSYSTGQLSYEQYF
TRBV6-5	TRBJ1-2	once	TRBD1	TGTGCCAGCAGTCCCGGGACAGGGGTAGGCTACACCTTC	CASSPGTGVGYTF
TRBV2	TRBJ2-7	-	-	TGTGCCAGCAGTGAAGGTGGGATTTCCTACGAGCAGTACTTC	CASSEGGISYEQYF
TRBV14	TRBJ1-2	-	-	TGTGCCAGCAGCCAGACCCAGGGGCTCTATGGCTACACCTTC	CASSQTQGLYGYTF
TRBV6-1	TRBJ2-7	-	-	TGTGCCAGCAGGGGCCCTACCTACGAGCAGTACTTC	CASRGPTYEQYF
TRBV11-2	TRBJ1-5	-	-	TGTGCCAGCAGTGGGGGGGGAGGGCAGCCCCAGCATTTT	CASSGGGGQPQHF
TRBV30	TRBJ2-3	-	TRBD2	TGTGCCTGGAGTGTCCCATCGCGGGGGGGCACAGATACGCAGTATTTT	CAWSVPSRGGTDTQYF
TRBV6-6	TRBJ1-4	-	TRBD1	TGTGCCAGCAGTTATCTGACAGGGAGAAATGAAAAACTGTTTTTT	CASSYLTGRNEKLFF
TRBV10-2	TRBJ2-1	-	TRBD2	TGCGCCAGCAGTGAGTTTCTGGGGGGGGATTACAATGAGCAGTTCTTC	CASSEFLGGDYNEQFF
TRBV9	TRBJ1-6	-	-	TGTGCCAGCAGCCCCGAAGATGGACAGCCCCTTTCACCCCTCCACTTT	CASSPEDGQPLSPLHF
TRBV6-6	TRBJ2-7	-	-	TGTGCCAGCAGGGGCGAAACTTACGAGCAGTACTTC	CASRGETYEQYF
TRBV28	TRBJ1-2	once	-	TGTGCCAGCAGTCACCGCCCCCCTGGGAACTATGGCTACACCTTC	CASSHRPPGNYGYTF
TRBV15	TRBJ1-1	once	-	TGTGCCACCAGCAGAGATACCCTCAACACTGAAGCTTTCTTT	CATSRDTLNTEAFF
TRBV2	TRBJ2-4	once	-	TGTGCCAGCAGTGTCGACGGGCAGCAAAACATTCAGTACTTC	CASSVDGQQNIQYF
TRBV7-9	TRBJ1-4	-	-	TGTGCCAGCAGCCCAGGCCGGACATACGAAAAACTGTTTTTT	CASSPGRTYEKLFF
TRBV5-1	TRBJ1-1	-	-	TGCGCCAGCAGCTTGGGAATGAACACTGAAGCTTTCTTT	CASSLGMNTEAFF
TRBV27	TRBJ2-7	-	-	TGTGCCAGCGGGCAGGGGAGTTCCTACGAGCAGTACTTC	CASGQGSSYEQYF
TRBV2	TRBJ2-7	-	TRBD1	TGTGCCAGCAATCCGGACAGGGCCCCCTACGAGCAGTACTTC	CASNPDRAPYEQYF
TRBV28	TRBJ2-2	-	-	TGTGCCAGCAGTTCCTCCTGGGAAGGGAACACCGGGGAGCTGTTTTTT	CASSSSWEGNTGELFF
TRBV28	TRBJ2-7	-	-	TGTGCCAGCAGTTTAGTCGGAGACTCCTACGAGCAGTACTTC	CASSLVGDSYEQYF
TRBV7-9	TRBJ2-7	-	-	TGTGCCAGCAGCCCGGAAACCTACGAGCAGTACTTC	CASSPETYEQYF
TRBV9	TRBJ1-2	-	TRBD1	TGTGCCAGCAGCGTAGCTACGTGGGACAGGGAAGATGGCTACACCTTC	CASSVATWDREDGYTF
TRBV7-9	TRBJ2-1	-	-	TGTGCCAGCAGCCAGACTTCAGACAGAGGCAATGAGCAGTTCTTC	CASSQTSDRGNEQFF